This T cell receptor beta chain emerged from a study of T-cell reconstitution after alpha-beta-depleted transplantation in children. This clonotype was counted at least ten times. Unique molecular identifiers tagged the TCRbeta library. TCRdb itself ran the PCR reads through MiXCR, one entry per CDR3 protein. The profile shows about 200,000 distinct CDR3 sequences, 5.5% to 7% of them singletons. The CDR3 extends over 12 amino acids. V dropped 1 base and J dropped 4 bases, with 8 bases sitting between them. Germline CDR1 is DFQATT and CDR2 is SNEGSKA (reference sequence). The TCR originated in a boy between 2 and 10 years old with acute lymphoblastic leukemia, due to receive a stem cell transplant. The rearrangement joins TRBV20-1 to TRBJ2-7; D is possibly TRBD1 (6 bases). Sequencing used PBMCs, obtained before TCRalphabeta/CD19-depleted stem cell transplant. CDR3 amino acids: CSARGQGYEQYF. The CDR3 DNA sequence: TGCAGTGCTAGAGGGCAGGGGTACGAGCAGTACTTC.